The 19 T cell receptor beta chains below were found in one sample sequenced in a study of T cell repertoires in cytomegalovirus infection (dated by TCRdb to between 2018 and 2021). TCRdb lists the instrument as Illumina HiSeq 1500. Through fastp at Q25 and MiXCR, TCRdb rebuilt clones from the public reads, retaining in-frame beta chains. When rows share a CDR3 protein, they turn into one entry using the most common DNA and genes. For this sample there are under 150,000 distinct CDR3 sequences; roughly 9% appear just once. Together, the top ten hold roughly 9.1% of the sample. The sample taken for sequencing was PBMCs. The receptors shown here come from a human donor in good health (CMV status not recorded). Some clones in this sample may be carry-over from other donors' samples.

In its sample, this clonotype was seen a few times. V gene TRBV12-3 or TRBV12-4 combines with J gene TRBJ2-2; no definite D call. The CDR3 extends over 11 amino acids. V gave up 6 bases and J gave up 6 bases, with 5 bases separating them. The CDR3 sequence is CASRRPGELFF. CDR3 coding DNA: TGTGCCAGCAGAAGGCCCGGGGAGCTGTTTTTT.

The chain has TRBV2 and TRBJ2-1, with D uncertain. CDR3 length: 16 amino acids. Trimming pared 5 bases from V and 5 bases from J, leaving 19 bases between. Germline CDR1 SNHLY, CDR2 FYNNEI. DNA of the CDR3: TGTGCCAGCAGTTCATCCGTCTTTATCGGAGACAATGAGCAGTTCTTC. It encodes CASSSSVFIGDNEQFF.

The table lists this clonotype with many counts. One end of the junction fails to match germline, which may point to a read error. The rearrangement links TRBV29-1 to TRBJ2-3; perhaps TRBD2 as D (5 bases). CDR1 is SQVTM and CDR2 is ANQGSEA in the germline V gene. The CDR3 runs to 10 residues. The CDR3 DNA sequence: TGCAGCTTTGATCGGGGTACGCAGTATTTT. This gives the protein CSFDRGTQYF.

In this sample, this clonotype turned up a few times. The chain recombines TRBV30 with TRBJ1-1; 7 positions match TRBD1. The CDR3 spans 14 residues. Germline CDR1 GTSNPN, CDR2 SVGIG (reference sequence). Germline trimming cut 0 bases from V and 4 bases from J; bases unmatched to any gene: 5. This CDR3 is CAWSVQGRPTEAFF. The CDR3 nucleotides are TGTGCCTGGAGTGTACAGGGGCGGCCCACTGAAGCTTTCTTT.

This clonotype was detected many times. This chain links TRBV11-2 with TRBJ1-2; D is undetermined. The CDR3 covers 15 residues. Trimming shortened V by 4 bases and J by 8 bases, and 20 bases separated the two germline ends. Germline CDR1 and CDR2: SGHAT and FQNNGV. In nucleotides, the CDR3 is TGTGCCAGCAGCTCCCCTCCCCCGGCAATGCGAGGCTACACCTTC. This gives the protein CASSSPPPAMRGYTF.

In this sample, this clonotype turned up many times. The rearrangement joins TRBV7-2 to TRBJ2-2; TRBD2 is a possible D gene (6 bases). The CDR3 loop spans 15 amino acids. Germline CDR1 is SGHTA and CDR2 is FQGNSA. Trimming left V 4 bases short and J 0 bases short, with 9 bases between. In DNA form, the CDR3 reads TGTGCCAGCAGCTCCGGGACTCCGAACACCGGGGAGCTGTTTTTT. Encoded protein: CASSSGTPNTGELFF. Complete variable domain (other parts from reference TRBV7-2 and TRBJ2-2): GAGVSQSPSNKVTEKGKDVELRCDPISGHTALYWYRQSLGQGLEFLIYFQGNSAPDKSGLPSDRFSAERTGGSVSTLTIQRTQQEDSAVYLCASSSGTPNTGELFFGEGSRLTVL.

This clonotype was seen repeatedly, ten times or more. V gene TRBV20-1 combines with J gene TRBJ1-2; no firm D call. V shed 3 bases and J shed 2 bases, with 7 bases lying between them. The CDR3 is 12 residues long. CDR1 is DFQATT and CDR2 is SNEGSKA in the germline V gene (reference sequence). Written as DNA, the CDR3 is TGCAGTGCTAGGACAACGAACTATGGCTACACCTTC. Protein product: CSARTTNYGYTF.

The gene calls are TRBV7-2 and TRBJ2-7; D call uncertain. The CDR3 consists of 15 residues. V gave up 2 bases and J gave up 2 bases, with 13 bases separating them. The germline CDR1 and CDR2 sequences are SGHTA and FQGNSA. CDR3 sequence (DNA): TGTGCCAGCAGCTTACAAGGTTCCCTAACCTACGAGCAGTACTTC. Its translation: CASSLQGSLTYEQYF.

This clonotype appeared many times. The chain has TRBV5-5 and TRBJ1-4; 9 nucleotides agree with TRBD1. The V gene end was trimmed by 1 base and the J gene end by 1 base; junction bases not matched to a gene: 11. Germline CDR1 reads SGHKS; CDR2 reads YYEKEE (reference sequence). The CDR3 has 19 amino acids. The CDR3 is CASSLRETGGSLTNEKLFF. DNA of the CDR3: TGTGCCAGCAGCTTGAGAGAGACAGGGGGTTCGTTAACTAATGAAAAACTGTTTTTT.

This clonotype has ten or more counts. The rearrangement links TRBV5-1 to TRBJ1-1; TRBD1 aligns across 8 bases. Per germline, CDR1 SGHRS and CDR2 YFSETQ. CDR3 size: 15 residues. The ends lost 0 bases at V and 5 bases at J; junction bases unmatched: 6. The CDR3 coding sequence is TGCGCCAGCAGCTTGGCGCAGGGGGCTAAGACTGAAGCTTTCTTT. As protein: CASSLAQGAKTEAFF.

In its sample, this clonotype was seen many times. The chain combines TRBV2 with TRBJ2-7; D possibly matches TRBD1 or TRBD2 (5 bases each). The CDR3 totals 15 residues. Germline V gives CDR1 SNHLY, CDR2 FYNNEI. Trimming took 8 bases from V and 0 from J, leaving 17 bases between them. In nucleotides, the CDR3 is TGTGCCAGCTCCCCCGGGGCTGCAAGCTCCTACGAGCAGTACTTC. Its protein is CASSPGAASSYEQYF.

The chain is built from TRBV20-1 and TRBJ2-1; D call uncertain. Trimming pared 6 bases from V and 10 bases from J, leaving 16 bases between. Looked up from germline, CDR1 is DFQATT and CDR2 is SNEGSKA (reference sequence). The CDR3 is 12 amino acids. The DNA for the CDR3 is TGCAGTGCAAAACATAAGGAGACAGAGCAGTTCTTC. It codes for CSAKHKETEQFF.

There are a few counts of this clonotype. V usage is TRBV28 and J usage is TRBJ1-1; a weak D match, TRBD1 (5 bases). This CDR3 is built from 16 residues. V was cut by 5 bases and J by 0 bases, with 16 bases left in between. Germline CDR1 and CDR2: MDHEN and SYDVKM. CDR3 DNA: TGTGCCAGCAGTCCACTCCGTGCAGGGCTGAACACTGAAGCTTTCTTT. It translates to CASSPLRAGLNTEAFF.

This clonotype was recorded many times. The CDR3 region has the DNA TGCGCCAGCAGCCTCGGCAGCGGGCGTACCTACGAGCAGTACTTC. It translates to CASSLGSGRTYEQYF. This rearrangement joins TRBV4-1 to TRBJ2-7; possible D gene TRBD2, 6 bases. The CDR3 spans 15 residues. V was trimmed by 4 bases and J by 2 bases, leaving 15 bases between them. Germline V gene data show CDR1 as MGHRA and CDR2 as YSYEKL.

This clonotype was counted at least ten times. V gene TRBV28 combines with J gene TRBJ2-2; D may be TRBD2 (5 bases). This CDR3 has 15 amino acids. Germline CDR1 is MDHEN and CDR2 is SYDVKM. The ends were cut back, 6 bases at V and 3 bases at J, with 14 bases in the middle. CDR3 coding DNA: TGTGCCAGCAGCCTCGGACTCTCCTACACCGGGGAGCTGTTTTTT. Translated: CASSLGLSYTGELFF.

This clonotype has ten or more counts. The gene calls are TRBV28 and TRBJ1-1, with D perhaps TRBD1 (5 bases). The V gene's germline CDR1 is MDHEN and CDR2 SYDVKM. The CDR3 is 16 amino acids. The ends were cut back, 5 bases at V and 5 bases at J, with 21 bases in the middle. The CDR3 DNA is TGTGCCAGCAGTGCGACCGCAGGGATTTCGGTAACTGAAGCTTTCTTT. Translated, it gives CASSATAGISVTEAFF. Full variable domain (outside the CDR3, taken from reference TRBV28 and TRBJ1-1): DVKVTQSSRYLVKRTGEKVFLECVQDMDHENMFWYRQDPGLGLRLIYFSYDVKMKEKGDIPEGYSVSREKKERFSLILESASTNQTSMYLCASSATAGISVTEAFFGQGTRLTVV.

Many counts were recorded for this clonotype. The chain carries TRBV7-2 and TRBJ2-1; 9 bases fit TRBD2. This CDR3 region has 16 residues. V dropped 3 bases and J dropped 2; count of bases not matched to a gene: 5. The germline gives CDR1 SGHTA, CDR2 FQGNSA. The CDR3 DNA is TGTGCCAGCAGCTTCCAACTAGCGGGTGCCTACAATGAGCAGTTCTTC. Translating gives CASSFQLAGAYNEQFF.

This clonotype was observed at least ten times. This chain connects TRBV7-2 to TRBJ2-5; no clear D gene. Trimming removed 2 bases at V and 4 bases at J, with 8 bases between. Germline V gene data show CDR1 as SGHTA and CDR2 as FQGNSA. This CDR3 spans 13 amino acids. The CDR3 reads CASSLLGGETQYF. CDR3 in DNA: TGTGCCAGCAGCTTATTGGGTGGAGAGACCCAGTACTTC.

Many counts were recorded for this clonotype. V gene TRBV7-8 combines with J gene TRBJ1-5; D might be TRBD1 (5 bases). This CDR3 has 14 residues. Germline CDR1 SGHVS, CDR2 FQNEAQ. V lost 2 bases and J 5 bases, leaving 10 bases between the germline ends. CDR3 residues: CASSLYGGDQPQHF. The DNA of the CDR3 is TGTGCCAGCAGCTTATATGGGGGGGATCAGCCCCAGCATTTT.